The clone carrying this TCR beta chain was seen at least ten times. V was cut by 6 bases and J by 2 bases, with 15 bases left in between. Germline V gene lookup returns CDR1 SNHLY and CDR2 FYNNEI. CDR3 length equals 15 residues. A second roughly 7 to 12 cycle PCR used barcoded and J-beta primers. From the 5' RACE reads, TCRdb called clonotypes with MiXCR, one entry per CDR3 protein. Found here are 1.2 million to 1.5 million distinct CDR3 sequences, about 40% of them singletons; the top ten hold 7% to 9%. This record belongs to a study of blood T cells in healthy people across ages. The genes are TRBV2 and TRBJ2-3; D is possibly TRBD1 or TRBD2 (5 bases each). Sequences were obtained from blood. This TCR derives from a woman in her late teens or twenties in good health. In nucleotides, the CDR3 is TGTGCCAGCAGCCCTGGGGACGGATACACAGATACGCAGTATTTT. It specifies CASSPGDGYTDTQYF.